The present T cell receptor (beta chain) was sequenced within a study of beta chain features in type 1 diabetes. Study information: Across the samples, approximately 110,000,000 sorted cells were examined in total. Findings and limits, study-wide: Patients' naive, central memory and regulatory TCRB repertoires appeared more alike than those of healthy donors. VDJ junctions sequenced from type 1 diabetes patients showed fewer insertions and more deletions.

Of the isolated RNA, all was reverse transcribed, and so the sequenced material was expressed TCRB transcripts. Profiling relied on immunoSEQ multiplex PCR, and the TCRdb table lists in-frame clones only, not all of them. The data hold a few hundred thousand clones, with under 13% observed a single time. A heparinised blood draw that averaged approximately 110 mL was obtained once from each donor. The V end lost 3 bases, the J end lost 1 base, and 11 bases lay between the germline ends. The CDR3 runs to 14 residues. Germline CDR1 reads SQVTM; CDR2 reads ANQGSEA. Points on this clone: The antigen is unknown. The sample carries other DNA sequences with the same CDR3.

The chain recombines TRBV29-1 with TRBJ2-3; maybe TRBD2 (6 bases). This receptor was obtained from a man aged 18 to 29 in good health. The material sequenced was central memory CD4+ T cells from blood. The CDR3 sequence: CSVEGGRGTDTQYF. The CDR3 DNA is TGCAGCGTTGAGGGAGGCAGAGGCACAGATACGCAGTATTTT.